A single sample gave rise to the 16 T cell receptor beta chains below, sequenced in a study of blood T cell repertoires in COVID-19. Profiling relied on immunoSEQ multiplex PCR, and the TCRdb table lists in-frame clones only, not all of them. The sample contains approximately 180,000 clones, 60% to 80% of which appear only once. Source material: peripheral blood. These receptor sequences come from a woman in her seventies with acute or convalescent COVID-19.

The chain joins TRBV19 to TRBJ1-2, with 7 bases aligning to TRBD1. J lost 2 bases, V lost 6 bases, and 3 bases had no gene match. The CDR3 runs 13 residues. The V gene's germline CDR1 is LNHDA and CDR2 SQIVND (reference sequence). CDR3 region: CASRGTANYGYTF. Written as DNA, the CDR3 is TGTGCCAGTAGGGGGACAGCGAACTATGGCTACACCTTC.

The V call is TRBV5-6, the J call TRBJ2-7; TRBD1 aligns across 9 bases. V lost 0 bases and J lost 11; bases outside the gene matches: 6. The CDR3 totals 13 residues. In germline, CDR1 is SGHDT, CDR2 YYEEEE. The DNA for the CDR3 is TGTGCCAGCAGCTTGGCCTCTACAGGGGGCAAGTACTTC. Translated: CASSLASTGGKYF.

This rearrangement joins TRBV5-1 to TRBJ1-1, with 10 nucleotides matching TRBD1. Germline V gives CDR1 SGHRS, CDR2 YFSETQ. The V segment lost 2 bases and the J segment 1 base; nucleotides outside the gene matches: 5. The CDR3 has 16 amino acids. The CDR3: CASSLGTGAGNTEAFF. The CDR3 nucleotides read TGCGCCAGCAGCTTAGGGACAGGGGCTGGGAACACTGAAGCTTTCTTT.

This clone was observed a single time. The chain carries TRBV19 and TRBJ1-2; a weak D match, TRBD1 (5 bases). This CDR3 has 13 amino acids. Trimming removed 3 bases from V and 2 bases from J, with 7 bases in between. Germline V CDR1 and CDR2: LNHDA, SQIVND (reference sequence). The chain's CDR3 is CASSIQGNYGYTF. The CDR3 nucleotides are TGTGCCAGTAGTATCCAGGGCAACTATGGCTACACCTTC. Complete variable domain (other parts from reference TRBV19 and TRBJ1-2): DGGITQSPKYLFRKEGQNVTLSCEQNLNHDAMYWYRQDPGQGLRLIYYSQIVNDFQKGDIAEGYSVSREKKESFPLTVTSAQKNPTAFYLCASSIQGNYGYTFGSGTRLTVV.

For the CDR3, the DNA is TGTGCCAGCTCACCACCGTACAGCCAAAACACCGGGGAGCTGTTTTTT. Protein: CASSPPYSQNTGELFF. The chain has TRBV18 and TRBJ2-2, with no clear D. This CDR3 has 16 residues. The germline gives CDR1 KGHSH, CDR2 LQKENI. V shed 0 bases and J shed 2 bases, with 10 bases lying between them.

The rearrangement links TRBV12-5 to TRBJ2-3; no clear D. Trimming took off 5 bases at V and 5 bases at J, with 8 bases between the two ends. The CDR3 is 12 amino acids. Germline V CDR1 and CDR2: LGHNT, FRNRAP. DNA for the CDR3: TGTGCTAGTGGTCAAGACATAGATACGCAGTATTTT. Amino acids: CASGQDIDTQYF.

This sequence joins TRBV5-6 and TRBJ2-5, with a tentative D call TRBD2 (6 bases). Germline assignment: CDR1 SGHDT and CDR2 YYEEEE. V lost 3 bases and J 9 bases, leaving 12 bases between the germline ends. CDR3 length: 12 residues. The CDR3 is CASSYQTGAQYF. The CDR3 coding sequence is TGTGCCAGCAGCTATCAAACGGGGGCCCAGTACTTC. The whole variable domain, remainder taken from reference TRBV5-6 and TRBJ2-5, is DAGVTQSPTHLIKTRGQQVTLRCSPKSGHDTVSWYQQALGQGPQFIFQYYEEEERQRGNFPDRFSGHQFPNYSSELNVNALLLGDSALYLCASSYQTGAQYFGPGTRLLVL.

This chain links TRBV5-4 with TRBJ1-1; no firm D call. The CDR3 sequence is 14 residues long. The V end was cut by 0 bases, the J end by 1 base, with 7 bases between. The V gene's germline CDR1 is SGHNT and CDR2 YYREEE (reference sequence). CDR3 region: CASSLDWANTEAFF. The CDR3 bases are TGTGCCAGCAGCTTGGACTGGGCGAACACTGAAGCTTTCTTT.

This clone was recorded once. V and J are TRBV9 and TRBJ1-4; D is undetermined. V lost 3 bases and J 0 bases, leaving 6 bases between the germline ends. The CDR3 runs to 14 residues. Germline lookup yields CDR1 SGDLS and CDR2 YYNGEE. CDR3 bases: TGTGCCAGCAGCGCCTTGTCAACTAATGAAAAACTGTTTTTT. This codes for CASSALSTNEKLFF.

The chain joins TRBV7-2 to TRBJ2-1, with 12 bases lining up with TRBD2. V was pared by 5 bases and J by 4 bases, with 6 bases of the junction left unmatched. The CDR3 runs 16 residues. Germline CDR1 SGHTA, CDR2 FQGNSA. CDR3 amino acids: CASSPRLAGAYNEQFF. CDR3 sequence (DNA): TGTGCCAGCAGCCCCCGACTAGCGGGAGCATACAATGAGCAGTTCTTC.

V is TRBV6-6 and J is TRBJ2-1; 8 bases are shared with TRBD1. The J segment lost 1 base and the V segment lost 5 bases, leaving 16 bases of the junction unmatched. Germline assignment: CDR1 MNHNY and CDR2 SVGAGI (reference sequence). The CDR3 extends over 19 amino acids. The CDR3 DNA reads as TGTGCCAGCAGTCCTTCCCCAGGGGGCAGGGGCTTATCCTACAATGAGCAGTTCTTC. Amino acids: CASSPSPGGRGLSYNEQFF.

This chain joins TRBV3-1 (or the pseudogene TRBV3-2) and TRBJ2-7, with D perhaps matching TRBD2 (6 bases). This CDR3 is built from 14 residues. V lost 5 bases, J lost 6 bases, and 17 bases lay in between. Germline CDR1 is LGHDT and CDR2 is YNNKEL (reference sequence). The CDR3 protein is CASSKNREYGEQYF. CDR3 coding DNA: TGTGCCAGCAGCAAGAATCGGGAGTACGGCGAGCAGTACTTC.

In nucleotides, the CDR3 is TGTGCCAGCAGTGAACTACAGCTCACAGATACGCAGTATTTT. It codes for CASSELQLTDTQYF. The rearrangement uses TRBV6-1 and TRBJ2-3; the D is unclear. V lost 2 bases and J lost 2, with 8 bases in between. Germline V lookup: CDR1 MNHNS, CDR2 SASEGT. This CDR3 contains 14 residues.

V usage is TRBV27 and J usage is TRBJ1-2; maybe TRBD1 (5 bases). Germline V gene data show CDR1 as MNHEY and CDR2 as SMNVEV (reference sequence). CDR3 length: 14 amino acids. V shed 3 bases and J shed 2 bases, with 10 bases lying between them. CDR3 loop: CASSFQGANYGYTF. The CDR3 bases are TGTGCCAGCAGTTTCCAGGGTGCCAACTATGGCTACACCTTC.

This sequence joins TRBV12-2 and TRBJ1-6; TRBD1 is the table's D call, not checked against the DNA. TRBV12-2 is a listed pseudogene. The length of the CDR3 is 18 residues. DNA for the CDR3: TGTGCAAGTCGCTTAGCGCCCCAGGGAAGCTCCTATAATTCACCCCTCCACTTT. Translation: CASRLAPQGSSYNSPLHF.

CDR3: CASSERDRALYEQYF. In nucleotides, the CDR3 is TGTGCCAGCAGTGAAAGAGACAGGGCTCTCTACGAGCAGTACTTC. The chain recombines TRBV6-1 with TRBJ2-7; 7 positions agree with TRBD1. CDR3 size: 15 residues. The V gene end was trimmed by 2 bases and the J gene end by 3 bases; junction bases not matched to a gene: 7. Germline V gene sequence: CDR1 MNHNS, CDR2 SASEGT.